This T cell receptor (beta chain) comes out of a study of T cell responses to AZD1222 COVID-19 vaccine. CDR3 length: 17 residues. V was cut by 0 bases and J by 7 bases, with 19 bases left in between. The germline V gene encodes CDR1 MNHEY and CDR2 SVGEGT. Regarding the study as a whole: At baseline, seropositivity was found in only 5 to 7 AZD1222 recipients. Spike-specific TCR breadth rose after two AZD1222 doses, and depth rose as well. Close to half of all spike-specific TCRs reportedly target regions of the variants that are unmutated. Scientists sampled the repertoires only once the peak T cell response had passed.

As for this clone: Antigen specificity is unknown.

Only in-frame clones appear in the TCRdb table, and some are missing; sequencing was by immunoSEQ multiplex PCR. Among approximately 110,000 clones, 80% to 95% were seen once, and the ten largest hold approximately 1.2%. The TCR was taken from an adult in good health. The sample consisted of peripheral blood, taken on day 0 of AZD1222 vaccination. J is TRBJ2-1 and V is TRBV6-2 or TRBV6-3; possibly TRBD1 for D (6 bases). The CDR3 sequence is CASSYSLRPGHLNEQFF. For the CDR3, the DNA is TGTGCCAGCAGTTACTCCTTACGGCCGGGACACCTGAATGAGCAGTTCTTC.